A selection of T cell receptor beta chains follows, all from one sample in a study of T cell responses to AZD1222 COVID-19 vaccine. Clones were sequenced by immunoSEQ multiplex PCR, and TCRdb holds only the in-frame ones, with some missing. The repertoire holds about 140,000 clones, with roughly 92% as singletons. The starting material was peripheral blood, obtained on day 0 of AZD1222 vaccination. These TCRs come from an adult in good health. CDR3s include the opening cysteine and the closing phenylalanine or tryptophan. The order of the fields is V gene, D gene, J gene, clone size, CDR3 length, CDR3 protein, CDR3 DNA. D genes are given only for firm matches. Rows give clone size only sometimes, using once, few, many, or a class for an expanded clone.

TRBV3-1/TRBV3-2,TRBD1,TRBJ1-5,NA,15,CASSQGQGLSQPQHF,TGTGCCAGCAGCCAGGGACAGGGGTTGAGTCAGCCCCAGCATTTT
TRBV28,NA,TRBJ2-5,NA,14,CASRLLGKQETQYF,TGTGCCAGCCGTCTTTTGGGAAAACAAGAGACCCAGTACTTC
TRBV10-3,NA,TRBJ1-5,NA,14,CAISEEGGNQPQHF,TGTGCCATCAGTGAGGAGGGAGGCAATCAGCCCCAGCATTTT
TRBV5-4,TRBD1,TRBJ1-1,once,15,CASSSLSRRPQGAFF,TGTGCCAGCAGCTCCCTTAGCCGGCGACCACAGGGGGCTTTCTTT
TRBV2,NA,TRBJ2-6,NA,17,CASSDAGSLSGANVLTF,TGTGCCAGCAGTGATGCGGGGTCCCTCTCTGGGGCCAACGTCCTGACTTTC
TRBV5-4,NA,TRBJ1-2,few,15,CASSLADGTAYGYTF,TGTGCCAGCAGCTTGGCCGATGGGACGGCTTATGGCTACACCTTC
TRBV29-1,TRBD1,TRBJ2-1,NA,13,CSVGDSVYNEQFF,TGCAGCGTTGGGGACAGTGTATACAATGAGCAGTTCTTC
TRBV20-1,NA,TRBJ2-7,NA,11,CSAVQAYEQYF,TGCAGTGCTGTACAGGCCTACGAGCAGTACTTC
TRBV28,NA,TRBJ1-1,NA,13,CAGGQGGNTEAFF,TGTGCAGGTGGCCAGGGAGGGAACACTGAAGCTTTCTTT
TRBV5-1,NA,TRBJ2-7,NA,14,CASSLATGYYEQYF,TGCGCCAGCAGCTTAGCGACAGGATACTACGAGCAGTACTTC
TRBV3-1/TRBV3-2,NA,TRBJ2-7,NA,12,CASSQVRHEQYF,TGTGCCAGCAGCCAGGTCAGACACGAGCAGTACTTC
TRBV19,TRBD1,TRBJ1-2,NA,12,CASAGTGYGYTF,TGTGCCAGCGCCGGGACAGGCTATGGCTACACCTTC
TRBV13,NA,TRBJ2-1,NA,14,CASSHRGSYNEQFF,TGTGCCAGCAGCCACCGAGGATCCTACAATGAGCAGTTCTTC
TRBV28,TRBD1,TRBJ1-2,NA,14,CASRGQGGGYGYTF,TGTGCCAGCAGGGGACAGGGCGGGGGCTATGGCTACACCTTC
TRBV19,NA,TRBJ2-3,once,14,CASSPDRGGDTQYF,TGTGCCAGTAGTCCCGACAGGGGAGGGGATACGCAGTATTTT
TRBV29-1,NA,TRBJ1-1,NA,13,CSAKPAVGLAAFF,TGCAGCGCAAAACCTGCGGTGGGGTTAGCAGCTTTCTTT
TRBV3-1/TRBV3-2,TRBD2,TRBJ2-2,NA,15,CASSRLAGRPGELFF,TGTGCCAGCAGCCGTCTAGCGGGGAGGCCCGGGGAGCTGTTTTTT
TRBV7-9,NA,TRBJ1-6,NA,14,CASSTEVDNSPLHF,TGTGCCAGCAGCACGGAGGTCGATAATTCACCCCTCCACTTT
TRBV6-1,NA,TRBJ1-2,once,16,CASSEARTRVSYGYTF,TGTGCCAGCAGTGAAGCGCGCACCAGGGTATCGTATGGCTACACCTTC
TRBV5-1,NA,TRBJ1-2,NA,13,CASSLERGLRYTF,TGCGCCAGCAGCTTGGAAAGAGGGTTGCGCTACACCTTC
TRBV9,TRBD2,TRBJ2-1,NA,15,CASSVLAAPYNEQFF,TGTGCCAGCAGCGTTCTAGCGGCGCCTTACAATGAGCAGTTCTTC
TRBV7-2,NA,TRBJ1-6,NA,12,CASSFVNSPLHF,TGTGCCAGCAGCTTTGTCAATTCACCCCTCCACTTT
TRBV19,TRBD2,TRBJ2-7,once,15,CASSYSGRGSYEQYF,TGTGCCAGTAGTTATAGCGGGAGAGGGTCCTACGAGCAGTACTTC
TRBV28,NA,TRBJ2-3,NA,12,CASTIGMGTQYF,TGTGCCAGCACCATTGGTATGGGTACGCAGTATTTT
TRBV28,TRBD1,TRBJ2-5,NA,16,CASSFKGGSSWLTQYF,TGTGCCAGCAGTTTCAAAGGGGGCAGCTCGTGGTTGACCCAGTACTTC
TRBV7-6,TRBD1,TRBJ2-5,NA,16,CASSPPVQGVYETQYF,TGTGCCAGCAGCCCACCTGTACAGGGGGTGTATGAGACCCAGTACTTC
TRBV18,NA,TRBJ1-1,NA,13,CASSPRRNTEAFF,TGTGCCAGCTCCCCCCGCAGGAACACTGAAGCTTTCTTT
TRBV6-1,NA,TRBJ1-5,NA,10,CASSDRPQHF,TGTGCCAGCAGTGATCGGCCCCAGCATTTT
TRBV19,NA,TRBJ2-2,NA,16,CASSTPEDSPPGELFF,TGTGCCAGTAGTACCCCTGAAGACTCACCACCCGGGGAGCTGTTTTTT
TRBV2,NA,TRBJ2-5,NA,15,CASSGSLAQGETQYF,TGTGCCAGCAGTGGTAGCCTAGCGCAAGGGGAGACCCAGTACTTC
TRBV3-1/TRBV3-2,TRBD2,TRBJ2-7,NA,14,CASSPSGRMSEQYF,TGTGCCAGCAGCCCTAGCGGGAGGATGAGCGAGCAGTACTTC
TRBV5-6,NA,TRBJ2-7,NA,14,CASSTKGLSYEQYF,TGTGCCAGCAGTACGAAGGGGCTCTCCTACGAGCAGTACTTC
TRBV10-3,TRBD1,TRBJ1-4,NA,18,CAISGIWTGESTNEKLFF,TGTGCCATCAGTGGGATATGGACAGGGGAATCAACTAATGAAAAACTGTTTTTT
TRBV11-2,NA,TRBJ1-4,NA,14,CASSKTGSGEKLFF,TGTGCCAGCAGCAAGACAGGATCGGGCGAAAAACTGTTTTTT
TRBV2,TRBD1,TRBJ1-2,NA,20,CASSGLRSSRDRASGYGYTF,TGTGCCAGCAGTGGGCTGCGGTCTTCGCGGGACAGGGCTTCAGGGTATGGCTACACCTTC
TRBV28,TRBD2,TRBJ2-7,NA,13,CASTAAGGAEQYF,TGTGCCAGCACCGCAGCGGGAGGGGCCGAGCAGTACTTC
TRBV19,NA,TRBJ1-1,NA,15,CASSPIGTPNTEAFF,TGTGCCAGTAGTCCTATCGGGACACCAAACACTGAAGCTTTCTTT
TRBV7-2,NA,TRBJ2-1,NA,14,CASSLRGSYNEQFF,TGTGCCAGCAGCTTAAGGGGGTCCTACAATGAGCAGTTCTTC
TRBV2,NA,TRBJ2-7,NA,13,CASSGLQIYEQYF,TGTGCCAGCAGTGGTCTGCAGATCTACGAGCAGTACTTC
TRBV19,TRBD1,TRBJ2-7,NA,15,CASSVSGTGLEEQYF,TGTGCCAGTAGTGTTTCCGGGACAGGGTTGGAGGAGCAGTACTTC
TRBV20-1,TRBD2,TRBJ2-5,NA,11,CSPSGGETQYF,TGCAGCCCCAGCGGGGGAGAGACCCAGTACTTC
TRBV29-1,NA,TRBJ1-1,NA,12,CSVVGAGNKAFF,TGCAGCGTTGTAGGGGCCGGGAACAAAGCTTTCTTT
TRBV5-1,NA,TRBJ2-5,NA,18,CASSLAGFGTTGGETQYF,TGCGCCAGCAGCTTGGCAGGGTTTGGGACGACCGGAGGGGAGACCCAGTACTTC
TRBV5-1,TRBD1,TRBJ2-7,once,17,CASSPLDQSGTVSEQYF,TGCGCCAGCAGCCCGCTCGACCAATCCGGGACAGTCTCCGAGCAGTACTTC
TRBV5-4,NA,TRBJ2-7,NA,14,CASSSTGSSYEQYF,TGTGCCAGCAGCTCCACAGGGAGCTCCTACGAGCAGTACTTC
TRBV4-1,NA,TRBJ2-1,NA,15,CASSQAHGIMGEQFF,TGCGCCAGCAGCCAAGCACACGGGATAATGGGAGAGCAGTTCTTC
TRBV5-4,TRBD1,TRBJ1-2,NA,13,CASSPTGVYGYTF,TGTGCCAGCAGCCCAACAGGGGTCTATGGCTACACCTTC
TRBV3-1/TRBV3-2,TRBD2,TRBJ2-2,NA,19,CASSQGLAGGAPSTGELFF,TGTGCCAGCAGCCAAGGACTAGCGGGGGGGGCCCCGAGCACCGGGGAGCTGTTTTTT
TRBV18,NA,TRBJ1-1,once,13,CASSPGLNTEAFF,TGTGCCAGCTCACCGGGATTGAACACTGAAGCTTTCTTT
TRBV28,NA,TRBJ2-7,NA,15,CASSSPARGRMEQYF,TGTGCCAGCAGTTCCCCCGCGAGGGGGAGGATGGAGCAGTACTTC
TRBV7-9,NA,TRBJ1-1,NA,15,CASSFLIGRGTEAFF,TGTGCCAGCAGCTTTCTGATAGGGCGGGGTACTGAAGCTTTCTTT
TRBV7-9,NA,TRBJ2-2,NA,12,CASSLLAGELFF,TGTGCCAGCAGCTTACTGGCCGGGGAGCTGTTTTTT
TRBV10-1,NA,TRBJ2-5,once,17,CASSDGGVGDHQETQYF,TGCGCCAGCAGTGATGGCGGGGTCGGCGATCACCAAGAGACCCAGTACTTC
TRBV5-1,NA,TRBJ2-1,NA,15,CASSFLAGQAGEQFF,TGCGCCAGCAGCTTCTTGGCGGGTCAAGCAGGGGAGCAGTTCTTC
TRBV5-5,NA,TRBJ2-1,NA,16,CASSSPARGVNNEQFF,TGTGCCAGCAGCTCCCCGGCCAGGGGGGTTAACAATGAGCAGTTCTTC